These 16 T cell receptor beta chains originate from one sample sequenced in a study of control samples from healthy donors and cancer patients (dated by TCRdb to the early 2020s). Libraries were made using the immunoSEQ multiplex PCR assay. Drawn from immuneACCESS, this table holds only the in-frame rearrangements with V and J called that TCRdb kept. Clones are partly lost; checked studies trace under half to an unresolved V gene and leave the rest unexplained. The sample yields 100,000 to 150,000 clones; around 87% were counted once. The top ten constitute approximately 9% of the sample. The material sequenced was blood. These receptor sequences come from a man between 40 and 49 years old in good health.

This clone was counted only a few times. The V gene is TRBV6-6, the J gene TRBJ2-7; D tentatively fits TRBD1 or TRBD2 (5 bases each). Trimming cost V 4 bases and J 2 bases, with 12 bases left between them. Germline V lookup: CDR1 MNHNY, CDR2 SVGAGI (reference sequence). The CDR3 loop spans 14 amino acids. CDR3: CASSFWGNTYEQYF. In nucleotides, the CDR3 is TGTGCCAGCAGTTTCTGGGGGAACACCTACGAGCAGTACTTC.

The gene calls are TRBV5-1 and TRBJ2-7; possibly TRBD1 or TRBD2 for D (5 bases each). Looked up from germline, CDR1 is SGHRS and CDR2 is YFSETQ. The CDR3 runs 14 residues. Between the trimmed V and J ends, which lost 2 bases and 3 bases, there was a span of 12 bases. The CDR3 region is CASSFGALGYEQYF. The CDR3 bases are TGCGCCAGCAGCTTCGGGGCACTAGGCTACGAGCAGTACTTC.

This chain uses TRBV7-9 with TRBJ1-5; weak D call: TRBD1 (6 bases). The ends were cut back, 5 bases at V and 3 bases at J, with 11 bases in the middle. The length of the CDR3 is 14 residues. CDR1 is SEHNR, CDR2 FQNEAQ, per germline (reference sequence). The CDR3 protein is CASSPQGDNQPQHF. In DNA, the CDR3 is TGTGCCAGCAGCCCACAGGGAGACAATCAGCCCCAGCATTTT.

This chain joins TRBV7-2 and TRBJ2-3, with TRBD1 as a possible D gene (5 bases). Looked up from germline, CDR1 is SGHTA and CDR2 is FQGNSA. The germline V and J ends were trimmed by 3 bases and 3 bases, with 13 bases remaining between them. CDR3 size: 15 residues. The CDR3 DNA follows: TGTGCCAGCAGCTTGTTACAGGCGAGGACAGATACGCAGTATTTT. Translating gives CASSLLQARTDTQYF.

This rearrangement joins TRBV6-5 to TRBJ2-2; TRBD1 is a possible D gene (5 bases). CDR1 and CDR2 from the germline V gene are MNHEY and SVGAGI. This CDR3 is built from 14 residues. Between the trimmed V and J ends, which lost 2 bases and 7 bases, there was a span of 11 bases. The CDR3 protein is CASSYATGYGELFF. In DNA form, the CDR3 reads TGTGCCAGCAGTTACGCCACAGGTTACGGGGAGCTGTTTTTT.

This CDR3 reads CASSEAHRRRVRAFF. The CDR3 DNA is TGTGCCAGCAGTGAAGCTCATCGTAGAAGGGTTCGCGCTTTCTTT. This chain uses TRBV2 with TRBJ1-1; no firm D call. This CDR3 is 15 amino acids long. The germline gives CDR1 SNHLY, CDR2 FYNNEI. V gave up 0 bases and J gave up 11 bases, with 19 bases separating them.

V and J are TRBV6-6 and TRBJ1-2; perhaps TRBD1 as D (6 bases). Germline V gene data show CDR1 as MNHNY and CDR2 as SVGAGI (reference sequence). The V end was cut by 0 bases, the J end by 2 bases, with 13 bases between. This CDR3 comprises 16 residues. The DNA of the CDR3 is TGTGCCAGCAGTTACTCTCCCCGGACAGCGAACTATGGCTACACCTTC. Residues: CASSYSPRTANYGYTF.

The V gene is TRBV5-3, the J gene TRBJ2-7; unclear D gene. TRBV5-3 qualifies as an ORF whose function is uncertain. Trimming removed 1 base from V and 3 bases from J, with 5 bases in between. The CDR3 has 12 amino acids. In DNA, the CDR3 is TGTGCCAGAAGCTTGCGCTGCTACGAGCAGTACTTC. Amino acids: CARSLRCYEQYF.

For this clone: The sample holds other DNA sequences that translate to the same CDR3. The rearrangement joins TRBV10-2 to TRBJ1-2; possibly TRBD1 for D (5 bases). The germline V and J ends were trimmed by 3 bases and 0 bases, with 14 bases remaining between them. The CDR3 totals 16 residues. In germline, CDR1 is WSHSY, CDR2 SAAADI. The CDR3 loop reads CASSEGTGPANYGYTF. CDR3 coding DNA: TGCGCCAGCAGTGAAGGAACAGGACCGGCTAACTATGGCTACACCTTC.

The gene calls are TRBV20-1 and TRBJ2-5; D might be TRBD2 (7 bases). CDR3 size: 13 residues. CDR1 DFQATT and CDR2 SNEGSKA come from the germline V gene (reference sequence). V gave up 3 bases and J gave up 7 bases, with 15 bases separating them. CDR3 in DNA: TGCAGTGCTAGTGGCGGGGGCTTGGCGACCCAGTACTTC. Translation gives CSASGGGLATQYF.

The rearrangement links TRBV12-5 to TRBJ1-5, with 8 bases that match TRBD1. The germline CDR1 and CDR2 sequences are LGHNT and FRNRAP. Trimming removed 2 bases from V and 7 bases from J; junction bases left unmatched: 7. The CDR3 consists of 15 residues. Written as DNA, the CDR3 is TGTGCTAGTGGTTTGATCCAGGGGGCTGGACAGCCCCAGCATTTT. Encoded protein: CASGLIQGAGQPQHF. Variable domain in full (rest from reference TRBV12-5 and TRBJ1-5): DARVTQTPRHKVTEMGQEVTMRCQPILGHNTVFWYRQTMMQGLELLAYFRNRAPLDDSGMPKDRFSAEMPDATLATLKIQPSEPRDSAVYFCASGLIQGAGQPQHFGDGTRLSIL.

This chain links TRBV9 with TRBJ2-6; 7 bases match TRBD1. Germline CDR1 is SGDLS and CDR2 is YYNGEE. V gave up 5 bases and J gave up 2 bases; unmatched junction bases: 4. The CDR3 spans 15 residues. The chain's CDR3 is CASRGTGAGANVLTF. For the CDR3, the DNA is TGTGCCAGCAGAGGCACAGGGGCTGGGGCCAACGTCCTGACTTTC.

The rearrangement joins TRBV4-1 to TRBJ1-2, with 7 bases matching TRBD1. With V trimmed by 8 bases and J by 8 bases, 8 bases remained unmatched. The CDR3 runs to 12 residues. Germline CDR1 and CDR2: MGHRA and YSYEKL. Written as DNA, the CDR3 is TGCGCCAGCCTCACCGAGACAGGGGGCTACACCTTC. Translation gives CASLTETGGYTF.

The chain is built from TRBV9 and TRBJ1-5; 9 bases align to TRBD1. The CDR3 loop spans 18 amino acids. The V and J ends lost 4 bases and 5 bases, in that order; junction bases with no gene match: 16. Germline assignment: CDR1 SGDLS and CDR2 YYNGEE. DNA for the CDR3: TGTGCCAGCAGCTCTTCCTTCGTGGGACAGGGTCGTTATCAGCCCCAGCATTTT. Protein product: CASSSSFVGQGRYQPQHF.

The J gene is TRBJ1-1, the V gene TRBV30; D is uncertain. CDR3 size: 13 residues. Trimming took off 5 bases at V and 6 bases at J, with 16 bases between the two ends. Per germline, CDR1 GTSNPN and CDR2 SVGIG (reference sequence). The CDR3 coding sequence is TGTGCCTGGTCCCCCTACGTTCCGCCTGAAGCTTTCTTT. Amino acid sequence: CAWSPYVPPEAFF.

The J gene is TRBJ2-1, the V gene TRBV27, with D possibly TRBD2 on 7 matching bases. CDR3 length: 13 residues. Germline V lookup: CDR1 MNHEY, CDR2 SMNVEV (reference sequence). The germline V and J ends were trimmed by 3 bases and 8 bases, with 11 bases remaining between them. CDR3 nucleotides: TGTGCCAGCAGTTTCAGGGGAGGGGATGAGCAGTTCTTC. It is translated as CASSFRGGDEQFF.